The sequence of this T cell receptor beta chain was determined in a study of breast tumors, draining lymph nodes, adjacent tissues. TCRdb recomputed calls from the multiplex PCR reads with MiXCR, one row per CDR3 protein. This table has tens of thousands of distinct CDR3 sequences, roughly 32% appearing once. This clonotype was seen at least ten times. CDR3 length: 14 amino acids. Germline loops: CDR1 SEHNR, CDR2 FQNEAQ (reference sequence). V lost 3 bases and J lost 6, with 11 bases in between. The chain employs TRBV7-9 and TRBJ2-2; D gene ambiguous. The TCR sequence derives from a female donor with breast cancer. Some clones in this sample may be carry-over from other donors' samples. The specimen sequenced was breast tumor tissue. The CDR3 protein is CASSFSLEAGELFF. The CDR3 nucleotides are TGTGCCAGCAGCTTCTCCCTCGAAGCCGGGGAGCTGTTTTTT.